These 13 T cell receptor beta chains were sequenced from one sample in a study of breast tumors, draining lymph nodes, adjacent tissues. TCRdb re-called the multiplex PCR reads through MiXCR, storing one row per CDR3 protein. The sample gives about 300,000 distinct CDR3 sequences, around 31% of which show up once; around 1% is in the top ten. Axillary draining lymph nodes of breast cancer patients supplied the node samples. The sample comprised axillary lymph node tissue. The source is a female donor with breast cancer. Some clones in this sample may be carry-over from other donors' samples.

Concerning this clonotype itself: Given the absence of the conserved phenylalanine or tryptophan at the CDR3 end, a read error is likely. It is unclear where the CDR3 begins or ends on the DNA, so no DNA is shown, and the CDR3 is as TCRdb lists it. The genes are TRBV6-4 and TRBJ2-5. The CDR3 is made up of 10 amino acids, end residues included. The V gene's germline CDR1 is MRHNA and CDR2 SNTAGT. CDR3 loop: CASSDSSSAS.

In its sample, this clonotype was seen many times. J is TRBJ2-2 and V is TRBV11-3; 10 nucleotides match TRBD2. Germline lookup yields CDR1 SGHNT and CDR2 YENEEA. The CDR3 is made up of 17 amino acids. Trimming removed 5 bases from V and 0 bases from J; junction bases left unmatched: 6. The CDR3 region has the DNA TGTGCCAGCAGCCCAGCTAGCGGGAGAGCGAACACCGGGGAGCTGTTTTTT. This codes for CASSPASGRANTGELFF.

In this sample, this clonotype turned up many times. This CDR3 reads CASSQNERDGSYEQYF. The CDR3 bases are TGTGCCAGCAGCCAGAACGAGAGGGACGGCTCCTACGAGCAGTACTTC. The gene calls are TRBV4-2 and TRBJ2-7; D is tentatively TRBD1 or TRBD2 (5 bases each). Per germline, CDR1 LGHNA and CDR2 YNFKEQ. V lost 3 bases, J lost 0 bases, and 15 bases lay in between. The CDR3 runs to 16 residues.

This clonotype was counted many times. V and J are TRBV29-1 and TRBJ2-5, with D perhaps TRBD2 (6 bases). Between the trimmed V and J ends, which lost 7 bases and 3 bases, there was a span of 12 bases. This CDR3 is built from 12 residues. Germline V lookup: CDR1 SQVTM, CDR2 ANQGSEA. The CDR3 is CSAGEREETQYF. CDR3 bases: TGCAGCGCCGGCGAGCGGGAAGAGACCCAGTACTTC.

As concerns this clonotype: This may arise from a read error, as a much more abundant clone is one base away. The CDR3 does not end in the conserved phenylalanine or tryptophan, so this is likely a read error. The V gene is TRBV20-1, the J gene TRBJ2-2; 7 bases match TRBD1. Unmatched junction bases numbered 4, after V lost 3 bases and J lost 0 bases. Looked up from germline, CDR1 is DFQATT and CDR2 is SNEGSKA (reference sequence). This CDR3 has 15 residues. The CDR3 DNA is TGCAGTGCTAGTAGGGGGCCCGCGAACACCGGGGAGCTGTTTATT. Its protein is CSASRGPANTGELFI.

This clonotype has a count of ten or more. This chain joins TRBV19 and TRBJ1-4; perhaps TRBD1 as D (6 bases). With 3 bases removed from V and 2 bases from J, the gap between germline ends came to 10 bases. Germline V lookup: CDR1 LNHDA, CDR2 SQIVND (reference sequence). CDR3 size: 15 residues. The CDR3 DNA reads TGTGCCAGTAGTATCGCTGGACAGACTAATGAAAAACTGTTTTTT. Translating it yields CASSIAGQTNEKLFF. Together with reference TRBV19 and TRBJ1-4, the CDR3 gives the full variable domain: DGGITQSPKYLFRKEGQNVTLSCEQNLNHDAMYWYRQDPGQGLRLIYYSQIVNDFQKGDIAEGYSVSREKKESFPLTVTSAQKNPTAFYLCASSIAGQTNEKLFFGSGTQLSVL.

This clonotype was seen at least ten times. V is TRBV20-1 and J is TRBJ1-3; tentatively, D is TRBD1 (5 bases). This CDR3 has 12 amino acids. V lost 5 bases to trimming and J lost 4 bases, with 9 bases between them. CDR1 and CDR2 (germline): DFQATT, SNEGSKA (reference sequence). CDR3 protein: CSAQGPGNTIYF. CDR3 nucleotides: TGCAGTGCTCAGGGACCAGGAAACACCATATATTTT.

In its sample, this clonotype was seen many times. This rearrangement joins TRBV4-1 to TRBJ2-3; 9 nucleotides agree with TRBD2. This CDR3 spans 15 amino acids. Trimming took 3 bases from V and 2 from J; bases not matched to a gene: 3. Germline CDR1 is MGHRA and CDR2 is YSYEKL. In DNA form, the CDR3 reads TGCGCCAGCAGCCAGCCTAGCGGGACCACAGATACGCAGTATTTT. It translates to CASSQPSGTTDTQYF.

This clonotype has ten or more counts. The rearrangement joins TRBV5-4 to TRBJ2-7; 8 nucleotides match TRBD1. This CDR3 has 14 amino acids. Germline V gene data show CDR1 as SGHNT and CDR2 as YYREEE (reference sequence). V was pared by 4 bases and J by 3 bases, with 6 bases of the junction left unmatched. As DNA, the CDR3 is TGTGCCAGCAGCGCCGGGACAGGACTCTACGAGCAGTACTTC. Translation: CASSAGTGLYEQYF.

This clonotype appeared many times. This is likely a read error, given that the CDR3 carries no conserved phenylalanine or tryptophan at its end. The V gene is TRBV15, the J gene TRBJ1-3, with a weak D call TRBD1 (5 bases). V was clipped by 1 base and J by 0 bases, with 13 bases between them. The CDR3 has 17 amino acids. Germline values: CDR1 LNHNV, CDR2 YYDKDF (reference sequence). The CDR3 coding sequence is TGTGCCACCAGCAGAGCTCGACAGAGATACTCTGGAAACACCATATATCTT. Protein sequence: CATSRARQRYSGNTIYL.

This chain uses TRBV19 with TRBJ1-3; the D is unclear. V was pared by 0 bases and J by 4 bases, with 10 bases between. Germline V gives CDR1 LNHDA, CDR2 SQIVND (reference sequence). The CDR3 covers 15 residues. CDR3 in amino acids: CASSIDHGYGNTIYF. In DNA, the CDR3 is TGTGCCAGTAGTATAGATCACGGGTACGGAAACACCATATATTTT.

This clonotype was seen repeatedly, ten times or more. The chain carries TRBV12-3 or TRBV12-4 and TRBJ1-2, with 7 bases fitting TRBD1. V lost 6 bases to trimming and J lost 7 bases; unmatched junction nucleotides: 8. The CDR3 is made up of 13 amino acids. This CDR3 reads CASSPTGRGGYTF. CDR3 nucleotides: TGTGCCAGCAGCCCGACAGGGAGGGGTGGCTACACCTTC.

This clonotype was counted ten times or more. V gene TRBV20-1 combines with J gene TRBJ2-5; no clear D. Deletions cut 1 base from V and 2 bases from J, with 2 bases between. Germline values: CDR1 DFQATT, CDR2 SNEGSKA (reference sequence). The CDR3 covers 11 residues. CDR3 DNA: TGCAGTGCTAGAGGTCAAGAGACCCAGTACTTC. Its protein is CSARGQETQYF.